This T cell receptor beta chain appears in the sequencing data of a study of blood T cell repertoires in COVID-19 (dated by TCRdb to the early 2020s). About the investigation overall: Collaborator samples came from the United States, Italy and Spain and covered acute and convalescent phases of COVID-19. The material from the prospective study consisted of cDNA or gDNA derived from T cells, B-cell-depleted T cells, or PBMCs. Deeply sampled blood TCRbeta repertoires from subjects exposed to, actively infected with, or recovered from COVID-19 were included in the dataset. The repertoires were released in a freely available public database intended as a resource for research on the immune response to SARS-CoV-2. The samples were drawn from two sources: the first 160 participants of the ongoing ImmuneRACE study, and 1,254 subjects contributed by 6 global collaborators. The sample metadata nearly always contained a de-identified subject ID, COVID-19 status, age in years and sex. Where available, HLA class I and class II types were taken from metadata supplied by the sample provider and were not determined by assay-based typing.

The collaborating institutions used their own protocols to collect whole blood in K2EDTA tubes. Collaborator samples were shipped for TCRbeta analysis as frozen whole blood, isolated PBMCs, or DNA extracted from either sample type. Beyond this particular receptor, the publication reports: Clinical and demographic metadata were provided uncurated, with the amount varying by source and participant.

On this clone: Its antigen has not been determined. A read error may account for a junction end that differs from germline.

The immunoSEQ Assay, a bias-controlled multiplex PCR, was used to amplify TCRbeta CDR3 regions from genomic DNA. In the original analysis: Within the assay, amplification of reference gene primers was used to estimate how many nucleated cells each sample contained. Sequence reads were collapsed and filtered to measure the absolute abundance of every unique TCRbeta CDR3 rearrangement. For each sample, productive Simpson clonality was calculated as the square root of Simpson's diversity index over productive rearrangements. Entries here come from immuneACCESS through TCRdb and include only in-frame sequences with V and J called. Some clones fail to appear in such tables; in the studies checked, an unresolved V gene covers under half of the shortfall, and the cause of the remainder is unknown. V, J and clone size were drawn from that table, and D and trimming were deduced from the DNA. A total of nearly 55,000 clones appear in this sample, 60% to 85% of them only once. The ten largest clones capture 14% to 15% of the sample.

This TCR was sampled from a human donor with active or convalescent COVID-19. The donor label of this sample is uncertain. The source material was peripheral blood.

At the DNA level, the sequence is TGTGCCAGCAGCCCCCGTACTAGCGGGCAAGTCTTC. It codes for CASSPRTSGQVF. Recombination linked TRBV9 to TRBJ2-1; 9 nucleotides in the junction match TRBD2. CDR1 SGDLS and CDR2 YYNGEE are derived from the germline V gene. The CDR3 runs 12 residues from the cysteine to the phenylalanine. The DNA shown is the 36-base CDR3, in frame from base 1.